This T cell receptor beta chain emerged from a study of blood T cell repertoires in COVID-19. At the level of the study: The United States, Italy and Spain supplied acute and convalescent COVID-19 samples.

CDR3 length equals 11 residues. In germline, CDR1 is GTSNPN, CDR2 SVGIG (reference sequence). V lost 2 bases, J lost 6 bases, and 6 bases lay in between. Authors' analysis steps: Estimation of nucleated cell counts relied on the amplification of reference gene primers. Generated by immunoSEQ multiplex PCR, the TCRdb table keeps only in-frame clones and is missing some. From that table come the V and J calls and clone size; the DNA was used to work out D and trimming. Counted here are roughly 300,000 clones, about four fifths occurring once; the ten biggest clones make up approximately 1.1%. The V call is TRBV30, the J call TRBJ2-3; no clear D. Input material: peripheral blood. This TCR was recovered from a woman aged 45-59 years with acute or convalescent COVID-19. Written as DNA, the CDR3 is TGTGCCTGGAGTCCTAGGGATACGCAGTATTTT. It encodes CAWSPRDTQYF.